This T cell receptor beta chain was documented in a study of identical twins. Study outcomes and limitations: Out-of-frame TCR alpha sharing observed in monozygotic twins exceeded model estimates.

Template switching (which added a universal primer site) was used, and cDNA carried unique molecular identifiers. Via MiXCR, TCRdb re-called the 5' RACE reads, giving one row per CDR3 protein. The profile covers around 570,000 distinct CDR3 sequences, with nearly 10% appearing a single time and around 3% taken by the ten largest. Points on this clonotype: Antigen unknown.

In addition, the sample was reused for a study of yellow fever vaccine responses in identical twins.

Sequenced sample: PBMCs. This clonotype was sampled from a woman aged 18-29 years in good health.

The CDR3 DNA reads TGTGCCAGCAGTTACTTAGCAGGATTAAACACTGAAGCTTTCTTT. As protein: CASSYLAGLNTEAFF. V gene TRBV6-5 combines with J gene TRBJ1-1, with D unclear. V lost 1 base to trimming and J lost 2 bases, with 11 bases between them. There are 15 residues in the CDR3. From germline, CDR1 is MNHEY and CDR2 SVGAGI.